This entry lists 16 T cell receptor beta chains sequenced from one sample in a study of T cells after yellow fever vaccination. TCRdb re-called the 5' RACE reads through MiXCR, storing one row per CDR3 protein. The data contain hundreds of thousands of distinct CDR3 sequences, approximately 3.9% of them singletons. Sequenced here: PBMCs, sampled on the day of the yellow fever booster vaccination. These receptors were taken from a man aged 18-30 years who received the YFV17D yellow fever vaccine.

This clonotype was seen a few times. The genes are TRBV11-2 and TRBJ2-1, with unresolved D. Germline loops: CDR1 SGHAT, CDR2 FQNNGV. The V end lost 1 base, the J end lost 12 bases, and 10 bases lay between the germline ends. The CDR3 spans 12 residues. The CDR3 here is CASSLVRLGQFF. DNA of the CDR3: TGTGCCAGCAGCTTAGTGCGGCTTGGGCAGTTCTTC.

At least ten counts were recorded for this clonotype. V usage is TRBV5-1 and J usage is TRBJ2-7; D remains unclear. This CDR3 region has 14 residues. Deletions cut 0 bases from V and 0 bases from J, with 7 bases between. Germline CDR1 reads SGHRS; CDR2 reads YFSETQ. DNA for the CDR3: TGCGCCAGCAGCTTGGCCCCCAGCTCCTACGAGCAGTACGTC. Residues: CASSLAPSSYEQYV.

This chain connects TRBV4-3 to TRBJ2-2; D possibly corresponds to TRBD2 (6 bases). Looked up from germline, CDR1 is LGHNA and CDR2 is YSLEER. The CDR3 contains 23 residues. V gave up 2 bases and J gave up 7 bases, with 38 bases separating them. CDR3 sequence reads: CASSQKLPLATSPGRLTGGELFF. The CDR3, as DNA: TGCGCCAGCAGCCAAAAATTACCCCTGGCCACCTCTCCAGGGAGGTTAACGGGCGGGGAGCTGTTTTTT.

This clonotype was observed at least ten times. The rearrangement joins TRBV20-1 to TRBJ2-1; D unresolved. CDR3 size: 9 residues. The V end was cut by 2 bases, the J end by 9 bases, with 2 bases between. Germline V gene lookup returns CDR1 DFQATT and CDR2 SNEGSKA (reference sequence). DNA for the CDR3: TGCAGTGCTAGAAGTGAGCAGTTCTTC. Its translation is CSARSEQFF.

This clonotype has a count of ten or more. This chain uses TRBV20-1 with TRBJ2-7; 7 bases are a match to TRBD1. Per the germline V gene, CDR1 is DFQATT and CDR2 is SNEGSKA (reference sequence). The CDR3 runs to 15 residues. The junction had 9 bases not matched to a gene; V was cut back by 1 base and J by 3 bases. For the CDR3, the DNA is TGCAGTGCTAGAGCCCCGGGACAGACCCTCTACGAGCAGTACGTC. Its protein product is CSARAPGQTLYEQYV.

This clonotype came up a few times. The V and J genes are TRBV5-1 and TRBJ1-1, with a possible D match to TRBD1 (6 bases). Trimming removed 4 bases from V and 1 base from J, with 11 bases in between. The V gene's germline CDR1 is SGHRS and CDR2 YFSETQ. There are 14 residues in the CDR3. The CDR3 reads CASSSTGRNTEAFF. CDR3 bases: TGCGCCAGCAGCAGTACAGGGCGGAACACTGAAGCTTTCTTT.

The chain is built from TRBV29-1 and TRBJ1-1; D call uncertain. The germline V and J ends were trimmed by 7 bases and 0 bases, with 15 bases remaining between them. The length of the CDR3 is 14 residues. Per germline, CDR1 SQVTM and CDR2 ANQGSEA. The CDR3 here is CSAAGRNMNTEAFF. CDR3 coding DNA: TGCAGCGCCGCCGGCCGTAACATGAACACTGAAGCTTTCTTT. The whole variable domain, filled in from reference TRBV29-1 and TRBJ1-1, reads SAVISQKPSRDICQRGTSLTIQCQVDSQVTMMFWYRQQPGQSLTLIATANQGSEATYESGFVIDKFPISRPNLTFSTLTVSNMSPEDSSIYLCSAAGRNMNTEAFFGQGTRLTVV.

The rearrangement joins TRBV9 to TRBJ2-7, with D perhaps given as TRBD1 or TRBD2 (6 bases each). Trimming took 0 bases from V and 3 from J, leaving 13 bases between them. Germline V lookup: CDR1 SGDLS, CDR2 YYNGEE. The CDR3 extends over 15 amino acids. For the CDR3, the DNA is TGTGCCAGCAGCGTAGGGACAGCGGGCTTCTACGAGCAGTACTTC. Translation gives CASSVGTAGFYEQYF.

This clonotype was counted many times. The chain uses TRBV5-6 and TRBJ2-3; possible D gene TRBD2, 5 bases. Germline-derived CDR1 and CDR2 are SGHDT and YYEEEE. The germline V and J ends were trimmed by 2 bases and 0 bases, with 10 bases remaining between them. The CDR3 runs 15 residues. For the CDR3, the DNA is TGTGCCAGCAGCTTAGGCTGGACTAGCACAGATACGCAGTATTTT. It yields the protein CASSLGWTSTDTQYF.

This clonotype was seen only a few times. V is TRBV7-9 and J is TRBJ2-7, with D maybe TRBD2 (7 bases). V was clipped by 5 bases and J by 3 bases, with 14 bases between them. The CDR3 consists of 14 residues. Germline CDR1 and CDR2: SEHNR and FQNEAQ (reference sequence). Here the CDR3 reads CASSRLGGLYEQYF. The CDR3 DNA is TGTGCCAGCAGCCGCCTGGGGGGGCTCTACGAGCAGTACTTC.

This clonotype was recorded a few times. V is TRBV5-1 and J is TRBJ1-1, with D possibly being TRBD1 (5 bases). Germline CDR1 and CDR2: SGHRS and YFSETQ. The ends were cut back, 7 bases at V and 0 bases at J, with 16 bases in the middle. This CDR3 has 15 residues. Here the CDR3 DNA reads TGCGCCAGCTCCCGGGGGAACAGCATGAACACTGAAGCTTTCTTT. Protein sequence: CASSRGNSMNTEAFF.

This clonotype was counted a few times. The chain recombines TRBV7-2 with TRBJ1-6; tentatively, D is TRBD1 (6 bases). This CDR3 has 14 amino acids. Germline V CDR1 and CDR2: SGHTA, FQGNSA. Trimming removed 5 bases at V and 8 bases at J, with 13 bases between. CDR3 bases: TGTGCCAGCAGCATACAAGGGGGGGATTCACCCCTCCACTTT. It translates to CASSIQGGDSPLHF. The full variable domain, with the rest looked up from reference TRBV7-2 and TRBJ1-6, is GAGVSQSPSNKVTEKGKDVELRCDPISGHTALYWYRQSLGQGLEFLIYFQGNSAPDKSGLPSDRFSAERTGGSVSTLTIQRTQQEDSAVYLCASSIQGGDSPLHFGNGTRLTVT.

This clonotype was seen a handful of times. The chain uses TRBV10-1 and TRBJ2-1; no definite D call. V dropped 3 bases and J dropped 7 bases, with 10 bases sitting between them. The CDR3 consists of 13 residues. Germline V CDR1 and CDR2: WNHNN, SYGVQD (reference sequence). CDR3 in DNA: TGCGCCAGCAGTGATTTGGCGAAGAATGAGCAGTTCTTC. Its translation: CASSDLAKNEQFF.

The chain has TRBV28 and TRBJ2-1; 10 bases fit TRBD1. The length of the CDR3 is 13 residues. Germline V gives CDR1 MDHEN, CDR2 SYDVKM. The CDR3 loop is CAVGTGVHNEQFF. The CDR3 region has the DNA TGTGCTGTTGGGACAGGGGTTCACAATGAGCAGTTCTTC.

This clonotype was seen at least ten times. The V and J genes are TRBV6-2 or TRBV6-3 and TRBJ2-1; possibly TRBD2 for D (6 bases). This CDR3 is 17 amino acids long. Germline V gene sequence: CDR1 MNHEY, CDR2 SVGEGT. Trimming left V 0 bases short and J 2 bases short, with 14 bases between. The CDR3: CASSYSLSGRPYNEQFF. In nucleotides, the CDR3 is TGTGCCAGCAGTTACTCACTGTCAGGGAGGCCCTACAATGAGCAGTTCTTC.

This clonotype was seen at least ten times. This sequence joins TRBV5-1 and TRBJ2-5, with TRBD2 identical over 8 bases. CDR1 is SGHRS, CDR2 YFSETQ, per germline. The length of the CDR3 is 14 residues. With 2 bases clipped from V and 5 bases from J, the junction kept 5 bases outside the gene matches. The DNA of the CDR3 is TGCGCCAGCAGCTTCGGGGGGGCCGATGAGACCCAGTACTTC. Translated, it gives CASSFGGADETQYF.